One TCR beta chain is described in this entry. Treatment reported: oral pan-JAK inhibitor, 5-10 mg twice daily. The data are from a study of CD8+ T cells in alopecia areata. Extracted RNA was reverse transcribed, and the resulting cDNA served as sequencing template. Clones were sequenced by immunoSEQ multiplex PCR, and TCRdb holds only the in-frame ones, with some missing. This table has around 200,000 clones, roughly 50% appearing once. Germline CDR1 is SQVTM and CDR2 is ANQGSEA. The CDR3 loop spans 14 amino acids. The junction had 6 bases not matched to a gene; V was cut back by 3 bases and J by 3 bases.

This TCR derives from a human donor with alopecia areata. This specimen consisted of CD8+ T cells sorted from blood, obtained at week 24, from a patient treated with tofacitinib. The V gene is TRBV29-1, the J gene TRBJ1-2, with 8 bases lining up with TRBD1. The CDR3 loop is CSVDRQGHDYGYTF. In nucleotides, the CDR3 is TGCAGCGTTGACCGACAGGGGCATGACTATGGCTACACCTTC. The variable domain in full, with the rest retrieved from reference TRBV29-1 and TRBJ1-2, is SAVISQKPSRDICQRGTSLTIQCQVDSQVTMMFWYRQQPGQSLTLIATANQGSEATYESGFVIDKFPISRPNLTFSTLTVSNMSPEDSSIYLCSVDRQGHDYGYTFGSGTRLTVV.